The clone carrying this T cell receptor (beta chain) appeared a few times. The CDR3 runs 15 residues. CDR1 is SNHLY and CDR2 is FYNNEI in the germline V gene. With V trimmed by 1 base and J by 5 bases, 5 bases remained unmatched. Authors' methods: Reference gene primer amplification gave estimated nucleated cell counts. Assay used: immunoSEQ multiplex PCR; TCRdb lists only in-frame clones, some missing. V and J calls and clone size follow that table, whereas D and trimming were derived from the DNA. Altogether around 210,000 clones are present, around three quarters being singletons, with the ten largest covering less than 7%. This sample was included in a study of blood T cell repertoires in COVID-19.

The rearrangement links TRBV2 to TRBJ2-1, with TRBD2 matching 7 bases. This TCR was recovered from a woman aged 70-85 years with acute or convalescent COVID-19. The sequenced material came from peripheral blood. CDR3 sequence (DNA): TGTGCCAGCAGTGAAGAGGTCCTAGCGGACAATGAGCAGTTCTTC. Translated, it gives CASSEEVLADNEQFF.